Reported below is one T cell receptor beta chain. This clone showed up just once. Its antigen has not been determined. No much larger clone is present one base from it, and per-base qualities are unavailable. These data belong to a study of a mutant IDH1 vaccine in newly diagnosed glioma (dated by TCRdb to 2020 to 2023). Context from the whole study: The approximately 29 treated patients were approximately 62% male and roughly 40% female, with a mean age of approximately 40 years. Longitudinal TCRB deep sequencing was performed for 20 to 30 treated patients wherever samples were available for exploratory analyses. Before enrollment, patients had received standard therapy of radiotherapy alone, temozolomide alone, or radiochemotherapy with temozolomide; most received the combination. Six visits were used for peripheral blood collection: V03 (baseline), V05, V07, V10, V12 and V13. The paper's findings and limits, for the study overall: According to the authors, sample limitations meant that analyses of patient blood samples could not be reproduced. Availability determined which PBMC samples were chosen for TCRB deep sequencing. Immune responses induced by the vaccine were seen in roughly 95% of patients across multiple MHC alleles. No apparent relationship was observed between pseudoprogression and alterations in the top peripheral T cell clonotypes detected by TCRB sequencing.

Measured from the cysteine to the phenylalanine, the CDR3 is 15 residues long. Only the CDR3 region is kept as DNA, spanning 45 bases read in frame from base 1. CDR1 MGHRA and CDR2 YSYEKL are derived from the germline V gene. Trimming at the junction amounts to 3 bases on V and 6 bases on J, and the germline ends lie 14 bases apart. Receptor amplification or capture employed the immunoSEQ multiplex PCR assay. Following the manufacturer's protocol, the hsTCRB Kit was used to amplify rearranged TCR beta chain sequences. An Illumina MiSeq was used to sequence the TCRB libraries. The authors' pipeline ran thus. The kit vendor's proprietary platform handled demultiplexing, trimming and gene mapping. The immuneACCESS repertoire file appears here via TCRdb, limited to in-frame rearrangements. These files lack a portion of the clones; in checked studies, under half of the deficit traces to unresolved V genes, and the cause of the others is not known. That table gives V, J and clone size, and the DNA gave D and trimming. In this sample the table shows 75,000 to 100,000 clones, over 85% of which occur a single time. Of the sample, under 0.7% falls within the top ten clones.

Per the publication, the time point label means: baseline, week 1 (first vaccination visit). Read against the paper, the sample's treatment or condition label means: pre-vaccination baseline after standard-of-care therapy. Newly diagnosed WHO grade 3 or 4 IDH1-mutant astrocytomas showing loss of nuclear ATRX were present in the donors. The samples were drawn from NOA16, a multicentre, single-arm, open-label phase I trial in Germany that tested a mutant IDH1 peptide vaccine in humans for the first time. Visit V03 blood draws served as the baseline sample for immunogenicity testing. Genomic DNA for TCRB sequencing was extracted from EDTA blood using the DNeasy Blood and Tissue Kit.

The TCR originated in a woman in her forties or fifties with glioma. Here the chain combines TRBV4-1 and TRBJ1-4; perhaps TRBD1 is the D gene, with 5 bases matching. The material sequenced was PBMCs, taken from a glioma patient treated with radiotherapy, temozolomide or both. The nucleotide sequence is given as TGCGCCAGCAGCCAGGCCGGGACGGGACATGAAAAACTGTTTTTT. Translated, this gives CASSQAGTGHEKLFF.